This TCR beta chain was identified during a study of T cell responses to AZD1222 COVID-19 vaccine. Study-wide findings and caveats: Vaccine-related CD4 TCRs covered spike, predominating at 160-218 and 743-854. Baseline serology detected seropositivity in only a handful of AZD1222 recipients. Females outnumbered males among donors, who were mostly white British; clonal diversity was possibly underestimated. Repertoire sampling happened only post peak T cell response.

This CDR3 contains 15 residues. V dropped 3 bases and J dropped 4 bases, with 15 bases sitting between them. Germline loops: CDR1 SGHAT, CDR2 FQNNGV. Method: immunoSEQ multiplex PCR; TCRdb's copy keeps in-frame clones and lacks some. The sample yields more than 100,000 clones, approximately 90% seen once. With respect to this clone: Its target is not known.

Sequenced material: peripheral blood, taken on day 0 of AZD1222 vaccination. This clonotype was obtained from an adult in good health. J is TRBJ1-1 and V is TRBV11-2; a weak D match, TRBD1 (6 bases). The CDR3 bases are TGTGCCAGCAGCTTCGACCAGGGGTTCGCCACTGAAGCTTTCTTT. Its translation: CASSFDQGFATEAFF.